These 6 T cell receptor beta chains came from one sample sequenced in a study of cytomegalovirus exposure and HLA in healthy donors. Researchers ran the PCR with 60 Vbeta and 13 Jbeta primers. Using immunoSEQ multiplex PCR, the repertoire was profiled, and TCRdb retains in-frame clones only, with some absent. The table lists 60,000 or so clones, approximately 83% of them singletons. The specimen sequenced was PBMCs. These receptors were taken from a female donor in good health and CMV-seronegative.

This chain joins TRBV28 and TRBJ2-7; TRBD2 matches at 7 bases. Germline CDR1 and CDR2: MDHEN and SYDVKM. J gave up 1 base and V 3 bases, and 0 bases lay outside the gene matches. The CDR3 length is 13 residues. The CDR3 is CASSLGGSYEQYF. The CDR3 DNA sequence: TGTGCCAGCAGTTTGGGGGGGTCCTACGAGCAGTACTTC.

The V and J genes are TRBV6-6 and TRBJ1-2; D unclear. Germline V gene lookup returns CDR1 MNHNY and CDR2 SVGAGI (reference sequence). The CDR3 sequence is 10 residues long. The V and J ends lost 4 bases and 6 bases respectively, with 3 bases between them. The CDR3 is CASSSNGYTF. For the CDR3, the DNA is TGTGCCAGCAGTTCTAATGGCTACACCTTC.

In this sample, this clone turned up a few times. The chain is built from TRBV9 and TRBJ2-7; D unclear. The germline V gene has CDR1 SGDLS and CDR2 YYNGEE. V was shortened by 1 base and J by 3 bases, with 14 bases between the two germline ends. This CDR3 comprises 15 residues. This chain's CDR3 is CASSVSGDSSYEQYF. DNA of the CDR3: TGTGCCAGCAGCGTATCTGGAGATTCCAGCTACGAGCAGTACTTC.

The V gene is TRBV5-4, the J gene TRBJ2-7; 8 nucleotides agree with TRBD1. The CDR3 runs to 13 residues. V shed 4 bases and J 5 bases; nucleotides not matched to a gene: 5. Germline loops: CDR1 SGHNT, CDR2 YYREEE (reference sequence). The CDR3 loop is CASSTTGAHEQYF. CDR3 coding DNA: TGTGCCAGCAGCACGACAGGGGCCCACGAGCAGTACTTC.

The chain joins TRBV19 to TRBJ2-3; D is possibly TRBD2 (6 bases). Trimming took 8 bases from V and 2 from J, leaving 11 bases between them. This CDR3 comprises 13 residues. Germline assignment: CDR1 LNHDA and CDR2 SQIVND (reference sequence). CDR3: CASEAGNTDTQYF. The CDR3 DNA follows: TGTGCCAGTGAGGCGGGAAACACAGATACGCAGTATTTT.

This chain links TRBV28 with TRBJ2-1; 11 bases agree with TRBD2. The length of the CDR3 is 15 residues. The V and J ends lost 7 bases and 4 bases, in that order; junction bases with no gene match: 6. Germline V gene lookup returns CDR1 MDHEN and CDR2 SYDVKM. This CDR3 is CASNLGTSGYNEQFF. CDR3 bases: TGTGCCAGCAACCTTGGGACTAGCGGTTACAATGAGCAGTTCTTC.